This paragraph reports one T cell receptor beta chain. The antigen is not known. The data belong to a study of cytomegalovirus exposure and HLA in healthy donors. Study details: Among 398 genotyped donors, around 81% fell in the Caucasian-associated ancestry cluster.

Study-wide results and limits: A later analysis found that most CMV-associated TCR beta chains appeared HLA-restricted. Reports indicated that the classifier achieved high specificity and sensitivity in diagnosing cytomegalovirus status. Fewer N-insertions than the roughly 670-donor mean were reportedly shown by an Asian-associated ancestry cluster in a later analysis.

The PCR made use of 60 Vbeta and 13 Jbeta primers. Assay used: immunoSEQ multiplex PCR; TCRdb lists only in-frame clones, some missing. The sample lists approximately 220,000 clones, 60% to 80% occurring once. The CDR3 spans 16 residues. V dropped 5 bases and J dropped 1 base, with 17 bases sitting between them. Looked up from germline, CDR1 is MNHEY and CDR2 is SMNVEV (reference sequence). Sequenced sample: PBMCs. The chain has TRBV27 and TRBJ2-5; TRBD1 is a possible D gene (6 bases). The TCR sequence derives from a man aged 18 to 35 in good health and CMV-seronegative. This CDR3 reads CASSVGRGVSQETQYF. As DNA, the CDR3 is TGTGCCAGCAGTGTAGGCAGGGGAGTAAGCCAAGAGACCCAGTACTTC.